The next 6 T cell receptor beta chains were all read from a single sample in a study of tumor-infiltrating lymphocytes in primary liver carcinoma. Starting material of 500 to 600 ng total RNA yielded TCR beta cDNA via a constant-region primer. It was through three nested multiplex PCR rounds of slightly modified ARM-PCR that TCR beta libraries arose. The opening two PCR rounds, about 11 cycles each, paired TRBV1-TRBV30 forward primers with a C-beta reverse primer. TCRdb redid the calling of the multiplex PCR reads with MiXCR, one entry per CDR3 protein. The sample includes 55,000 to 65,000 distinct CDR3 sequences, about two thirds of them seen just once. DNA and RNA were both co-extracted from approximately 20-30 mg of bulk tissue that had not been sorted. The sample taken for sequencing was liver tumor tissue from sampling region 2. Specified subset: tumor region T2, inferior pole. The receptor set was obtained from a man aged 40-49 years with primary liver carcinoma and hepatitis B virus infection.

Details on this clonotype: The germline gene is not matched at one end of the junction; a read error may be the cause. The rearrangement links TRBV6-2 or TRBV6-3 to TRBJ2-5; no reliable D call. Per germline, CDR1 MNHEY and CDR2 SVGEGT. The length of the CDR3 is 12 residues. This chain's CDR3 is CASTGNGETQYF. The CDR3, as DNA: TGTGCCAGCACTGGGAATGGAGAGACTCAGTACTTC.

Details on this clonotype: A read error may explain this, as a much larger clone is one base away. The J gene is TRBJ2-2, the V gene TRBV12-3 or TRBV12-4; TRBD1 is a possible D gene (6 bases). The CDR3 spans 16 residues. CDR3 sequence reads: CASSSGQGRAVGKLFF. DNA for the CDR3: TGTGCCAGCAGTTCAGGGCAGGGGAGAGCGGTCGGGAAGCTGTTTTTT.

As regards this clonotype: A much larger clone sits a single nucleotide away, making a read error possible. This chain links TRBV12-3 or TRBV12-4 with TRBJ1-5, with 12 bases identical to TRBD1. The CDR3 spans 15 residues. CDR3 region: CASRFGTGGHQPLHF. The CDR3 nucleotides read TGTGCCAGCAGATTCGGGACAGGGGGCCATCAGCCCCTGCATTTT.

A remark on this clonotype: One end of the junction varies from germline; a read error may be responsible. This chain links TRBV5-4 with TRBJ2-7; D is uncertain. In germline, CDR1 is SGHNT, CDR2 YYREEE (reference sequence). The CDR3 is 15 residues long. The CDR3 sequence: CTSSLFGGPSYVRYF. The CDR3 nucleotides are TGTACCAGCAGCTTGTTCGGTGGCCCCTCCTACGTGCGGTACTTC.

This clonotype came up a few times. The chain is built from TRBV11-2 and TRBJ2-3; a weak D match, TRBD2 (5 bases). Germline values: CDR1 SGHAT, CDR2 FQNNGV. The germline V and J ends were trimmed by 6 bases and 0 bases, with 7 bases remaining between them. The CDR3 is made up of 13 amino acids. The CDR3 loop reads CASRRVSTDTQYF. DNA of the CDR3: TGTGCCAGCAGGCGGGTTAGCACAGATACGCAGTATTTT.

Concerning this clonotype: Sequence at one end of the junction differs from germline and may be a read error. The CDR3 DNA reads TGCAGCGTTGGGACTAGGGCGGCGAACACCGGGGAGCTGTTCTTT. This gives the protein CSVGTRAANTGELFF. The genes are TRBV29-1 and TRBJ2-2; 7 nucleotides align to TRBD2. The CDR3 length is 15 residues. Germline CDR1 is SQVTM and CDR2 is ANQGSEA.